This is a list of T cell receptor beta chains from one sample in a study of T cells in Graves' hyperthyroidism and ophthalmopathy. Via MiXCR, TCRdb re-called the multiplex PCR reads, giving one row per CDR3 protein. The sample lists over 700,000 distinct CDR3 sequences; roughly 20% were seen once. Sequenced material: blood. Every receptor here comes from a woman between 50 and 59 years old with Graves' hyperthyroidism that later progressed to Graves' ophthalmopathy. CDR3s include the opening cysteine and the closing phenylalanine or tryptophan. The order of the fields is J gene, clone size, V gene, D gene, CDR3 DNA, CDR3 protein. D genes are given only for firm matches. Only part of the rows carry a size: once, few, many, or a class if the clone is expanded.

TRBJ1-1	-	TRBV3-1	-	TGTGCCAGCAGCCAAGTTACGTGGGGCACTGAAGCTTTCTTT	CASSQVTWGTEAFF
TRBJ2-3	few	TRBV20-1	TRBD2	TGCAGTGCTCCAACAGCGGGGAGGAGCACAGATACGCAGTATTTT	CSAPTAGRSTDTQYF
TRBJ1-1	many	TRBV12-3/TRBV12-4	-	TGTGCCAGCAAGCTCGGGGGGGACACTGAAGCTTTCTTT	CASKLGGDTEAFF
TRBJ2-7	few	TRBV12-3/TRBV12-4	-	TGTGCCAGCAGTCGACACGCTGACTCCTACGAGCAGTACTTC	CASSRHADSYEQYF
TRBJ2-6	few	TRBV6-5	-	TGTGCCAGCAGTTACTCGATGGGGGACCGGACCTACGCTGGGGCCAACGTCCTGACTTTC	CASSYSMGDRTYAGANVLTF
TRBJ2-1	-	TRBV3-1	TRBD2	TGTGCCAGCAGGGCTAGTAGCGGGGGTGGCCCCTACAATGAGCAGTTCTTC	CASRASSGGGPYNEQFF
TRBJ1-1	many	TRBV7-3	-	TGTGCCAGCAGCTTAGGGCACGGGTTGAACACTGAAGCTTTCTTT	CASSLGHGLNTEAFF
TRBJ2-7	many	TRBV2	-	TGTGCCAGCACGCAGGAGGGGGTAACGTCCTACGAGCAGTACTTC	CASTQEGVTSYEQYF
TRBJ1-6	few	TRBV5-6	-	TGTGCCAGCAGTGAATGGGGAGACGACTCACCCCTCCACTTT	CASSEWGDDSPLHF
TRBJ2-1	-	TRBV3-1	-	TGTGCCAGCAGCCAAGGGTTAGCGAAGTTCTTC	CASSQGLAKFF
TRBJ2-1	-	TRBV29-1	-	TGCAGCTCCCGGACTACCGACAATGAGCAGTTCTTC	CSSRTTDNEQFF
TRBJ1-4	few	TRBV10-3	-	TGTGCCATCAGTGAGAGGTCGGGGACTCAAAAACTGTTTTTT	CAISERSGTQKLFF
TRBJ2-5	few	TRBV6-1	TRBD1	TGTGCCAGCAGTGGGGGACAGGGAGGTAGTGAGACCCAGTACTTC	CASSGGQGGSETQYF
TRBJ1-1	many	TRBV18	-	TGTGCCAGCTCACCGAACGGGCTCACTGAAGCTTTCTTT	CASSPNGLTEAFF
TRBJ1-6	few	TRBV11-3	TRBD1	TGTGCCAGCAGCACCGGGACAGTTAATTCACCCCTCCACTTT	CASSTGTVNSPLHF
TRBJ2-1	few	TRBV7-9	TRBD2	TGTGCCAGCAGCTTAATGCGGGGGGGCTCCTACAATGAGCAGTTCTTC	CASSLMRGGSYNEQFF
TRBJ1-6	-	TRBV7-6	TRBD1	TGTGCCAGCAGCCAATGGAGGGACAGGGAACATTCACCCCTCCACTTT	CASSQWRDREHSPLHF
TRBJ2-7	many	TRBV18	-	TGTGCCAGCTCACCACCCTCAGGTGCAGGGGTAAGGCACGAGCAGTACTTC	CASSPPSGAGVRHEQYF
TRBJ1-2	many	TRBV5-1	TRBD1	TGCGCCAGCAGCGCTACAGGGGATCTGAGCTATGGCTACACCTTC	CASSATGDLSYGYTF
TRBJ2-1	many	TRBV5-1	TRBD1	TGCGCCAGCAGCTACAAAGGACAGGGGGCGCGCCATGAGCAGTTCTTC	CASSYKGQGARHEQFF
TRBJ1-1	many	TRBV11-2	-	TGTGCCAGCAGCTTAAAATCCAGCACTGAAGCTTTCTTT	CASSLKSSTEAFF
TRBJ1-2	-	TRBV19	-	TGTGCCACCGCACGAGAGGGATTCTATGGCTACACCTTC	CATAREGFYGYTF
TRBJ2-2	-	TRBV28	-	TGTGCCAGCAGTATACCCGACACCGGGGAGCTGTTTTTT	CASSIPDTGELFF
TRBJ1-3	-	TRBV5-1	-	TGCGCCAGCAGCCGGAAGAACGGAGGCCGACTCTCTGGAAACACCATATATTTT	CASSRKNGGRLSGNTIYF
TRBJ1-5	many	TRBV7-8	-	TGTGCCAGCAGCTTAGCTAGCCTGGGCGGACCCCAGCATTTT	CASSLASLGGPQHF
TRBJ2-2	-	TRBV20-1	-	TGCAGTGCTAGGGCCCAGGGGACGGGAGGCACCGGGGAGCTGTTTTTT	CSARAQGTGGTGELFF
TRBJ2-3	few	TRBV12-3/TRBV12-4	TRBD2	TGTGCCAGCAGTTTTGATCCCGGGGGGATCACAGATACGCAGTATTTT	CASSFDPGGITDTQYF
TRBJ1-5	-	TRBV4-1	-	TGCGCCAGCAGCCAAAGGACCGACGCCCCCAATCAGCCCCAGCATTTT	CASSQRTDAPNQPQHF
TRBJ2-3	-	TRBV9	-	TGTGCCAGCAGCGATGACTCCTACACAGATACGCAGTATTTT	CASSDDSYTDTQYF
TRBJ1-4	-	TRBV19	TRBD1	TGTGCCAGTAGTACAGAGGGACAGGGTGGTGAAAAACTGTTTTTT	CASSTEGQGGEKLFF
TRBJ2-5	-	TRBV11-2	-	TGTGCCAGCAGCCAAGAGCGGCAAGAGACCCAGTACTTC	CASSQERQETQYF
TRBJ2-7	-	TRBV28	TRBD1	TGTGCCAGCTTACAGGGGCCTTCCTACGAGCAGTACTTC	CASLQGPSYEQYF
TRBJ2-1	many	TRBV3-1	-	TGTGCCAGCAGCCAAGGAAGGGGTGGCTACAATGAGCAGTTCTTC	CASSQGRGGYNEQFF
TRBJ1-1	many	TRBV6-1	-	TGTGCCAGCAGTAAAGGTACAGGAATCGGTACTGAAGCTTTCTTT	CASSKGTGIGTEAFF
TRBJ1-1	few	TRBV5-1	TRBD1	TGCGCCAGCAGCTTGGAAGGGGGCAAGTCTACTGAAGCTTTCTTT	CASSLEGGKSTEAFF
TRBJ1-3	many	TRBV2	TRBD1	TGTGCCAGCTCGAGGACAGGGAGCTCTGGAAACACCATATATTTT	CASSRTGSSGNTIYF
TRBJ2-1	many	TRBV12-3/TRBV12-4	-	TGTGCCAGCAGTTTATTGGGGATAGAGCAGTTCTTC	CASSLLGIEQFF